This is a list of T cell receptor beta chains from one sample in a study of vaccination effects on CD4 cells after COVID-19. Clones were read by immunoSEQ multiplex PCR, and TCRdb kept only the in-frame ones, dropping some. The data show about 45,000 clones, 72% seen once. The antigens these receptors bind are not known. The sequenced sample was CD4+ T cells from PBMCs cultured without peptide, obtained after COVID-19 vaccination. The receptor set was obtained from a human donor who received a COVID-19 vaccine. CDR3s include the opening cysteine and the closing phenylalanine or tryptophan. Each record gives: clone size, CDR3 length, D gene, J gene, V gene, CDR3 protein, CDR3 DNA. The D gene is left open where the match is weak. Clone size is given for some rows only: seen once, a few or many times, or a class if the clone is expanded.

size: NA; length: 13; D: TRBD1; J: TRBJ2-2; V: TRBV5-1; CDR3: CAAGQGDTGELFF; DNA: TGCGCCGCGGGACAGGGTGATACCGGGGAGCTGTTTTTT
size: NA; length: 22; D: TRBD2; J: TRBJ2-3; V: TRBV7-8; CDR3: CASSLSIWASGRKDRSTDTQYF; DNA: TGTGCCAGCAGCTTAAGCATATGGGCTAGCGGGAGGAAAGACCGTAGCACAGATACGCAGTATTTT
size: NA; length: 16; D: TRBD2; J: TRBJ2-3; V: TRBV4-1; CDR3: CASSQGTSGYTDTQYF; DNA: TGCGCCAGCAGCCAGGGGACTAGCGGTTACACAGATACGCAGTATTTT
size: NA; length: 12; D: NA; J: TRBJ2-2; V: TRBV27; CDR3: CASSLLTGELFF; DNA: TGTGCCAGCAGTTTACTCACCGGGGAGCTGTTTTTT
size: NA; length: 15; D: TRBD1; J: TRBJ2-1; V: TRBV6-5; CDR3: CASSSPGTGDNEQFF; DNA: TGTGCCAGCAGTTCTCCCGGGACAGGGGACAATGAGCAGTTCTTC
size: NA; length: 15; D: NA; J: TRBJ1-1; V: TRBV4-2; CDR3: CASSQDLSLPTEAFF; DNA: TGTGCCAGCAGCCAAGATCTCTCCCTTCCCACTGAAGCTTTCTTT
size: NA; length: 14; D: NA; J: TRBJ2-1; V: TRBV6-6; CDR3: CASTSFSALDEQFF; DNA: TGTGCCAGTACTTCCTTCTCAGCACTGGATGAGCAGTTCTTC
size: NA; length: 15; D: NA; J: TRBJ2-5; V: TRBV29-1; CDR3: CSVESPTHVGGTQYF; DNA: TGCAGCGTTGAGTCCCCAACTCACGTGGGGGGGACCCAGTACTTC
size: once; length: 15; D: NA; J: TRBJ2-7; V: TRBV19; CDR3: CASSTDPSALYEQYF; DNA: TGTGCCAGTAGTACCGACCCGTCGGCACTATACGAGCAGTACTTC
size: NA; length: 13; D: TRBD1; J: TRBJ2-7; V: TRBV5-6; CDR3: CASSQGQEYEQYF; DNA: TGTGCCAGCAGCCAGGGACAGGAGTACGAGCAGTACTTC
size: NA; length: 15; D: NA; J: TRBJ2-7; V: TRBV7-2; CDR3: CASSPKTGVSYEQYF; DNA: TGTGCCAGCAGCCCGAAGACAGGCGTTTCCTACGAGCAGTACTTC
size: NA; length: 16; D: TRBD1; J: TRBJ1-1; V: TRBV19; CDR3: CASSIGSGTGSTEAFF; DNA: TGTGCCAGTAGTATAGGCTCCGGGACAGGGAGCACTGAAGCTTTCTTT
size: NA; length: 12; D: NA; J: TRBJ1-2; V: TRBV19; CDR3: CASSIDRGAYTF; DNA: TGTGCCAGTAGTATAGACAGGGGAGCCTACACCTTC
size: NA; length: 16; D: TRBD1; J: TRBJ1-2; V: TRBV19; CDR3: CASSTTWGQGSYGYTF; DNA: TGTGCCAGTAGTACTACTTGGGGACAGGGGTCCTATGGCTACACCTTC
size: NA; length: 16; D: TRBD2; J: TRBJ2-3; V: TRBV9; CDR3: CASSVAAGGPTDTQYF; DNA: TGTGCCAGCAGCGTAGCGGCGGGAGGGCCGACAGATACGCAGTATTTT
size: NA; length: 12; D: NA; J: TRBJ1-6; V: TRBV5-4; CDR3: CASSQDNSPLHF; DNA: TGTGCCAGCAGCCAGGATAATTCACCCCTCCACTTT
size: NA; length: 12; D: NA; J: TRBJ1-6; V: TRBV6-6; CDR3: CASSSPNSPLHF; DNA: TGTGCCAGCAGTTCCCCAAATTCACCCCTCCACTTT
size: NA; length: 13; D: NA; J: TRBJ1-2; V: TRBV6-5; CDR3: CASTTGGIPGYTF; DNA: TGTGCCAGCACCACGGGAGGGATTCCTGGCTACACCTTC
size: NA; length: 14; D: NA; J: TRBJ2-6; V: TRBV29-1; CDR3: CSVDVGAGANVLTF; DNA: TGCAGCGTTGATGTGGGCGCTGGGGCCAACGTCCTGACTTTC
size: NA; length: 13; D: NA; J: TRBJ2-1; V: TRBV27; CDR3: CASTMGGGNEQFF; DNA: TGTGCCAGCACCATGGGAGGGGGCAATGAGCAGTTCTTC
size: NA; length: 13; D: NA; J: TRBJ2-1; V: TRBV4-1; CDR3: CASSLLGANEQFF; DNA: TGCGCCAGCAGCCTCCTGGGGGCAAATGAGCAGTTCTTC
size: NA; length: 16; D: TRBD1; J: TRBJ2-2; V: TRBV5-1; CDR3: CASSSGQGIRAGELFF; DNA: TGCGCCAGCAGCTCGGGACAGGGTATACGAGCCGGGGAGCTGTTTTTT
size: NA; length: 18; D: TRBD2; J: TRBJ2-3; V: TRBV5-1; CDR3: CASSLESGRAGDTDTQYF; DNA: TGCGCCAGCAGCTTGGAAAGCGGGAGGGCCGGGGACACAGATACGCAGTATTTT
size: once; length: 12; D: NA; J: TRBJ1-4; V: TRBV27; CDR3: CASSNFGEKLFF; DNA: TGTGCCAGCAGTAACTTCGGCGAAAAACTGTTTTTT
size: few; length: 13; D: NA; J: TRBJ1-1; V: TRBV29-1; CDR3: CSVARVFDTEAFF; DNA: TGCAGCGTTGCTCGCGTGTTCGACACTGAAGCTTTCTTT
size: NA; length: 13; D: NA; J: TRBJ1-2; V: TRBV10-3; CDR3: CAIRGEAEYGYTF; DNA: TGTGCCATCAGGGGGGAGGCTGAGTATGGCTACACCTTC
size: few; length: 18; D: TRBD1; J: TRBJ1-1; V: TRBV6-4; CDR3: CASSDQWTGGGMNTEAFF; DNA: TGTGCCAGCAGTGACCAATGGACAGGAGGCGGCATGAACACTGAAGCTTTCTTT
size: NA; length: 13; D: NA; J: TRBJ1-1; V: TRBV6-5; CDR3: CASAVQRDTEAFF; DNA: TGTGCCAGTGCGGTCCAGAGGGACACTGAAGCTTTCTTT
size: NA; length: 17; D: TRBD1; J: TRBJ1-2; V: TRBV9; CDR3: CASSPAIRTGSYDGYTF; DNA: TGTGCCAGCAGCCCGGCGATCCGGACAGGTTCTTACGATGGCTACACCTTC
size: NA; length: 13; D: NA; J: TRBJ2-7; V: TRBV19; CDR3: CASSRDSPYEQYF; DNA: TGTGCCAGTAGCCGAGACAGTCCATACGAGCAGTACTTC
size: NA; length: 15; D: NA; J: TRBJ1-3; V: TRBV5-1; CDR3: CASRGVSSTGNTIYF; DNA: TGCGCCAGCAGGGGCGTCAGCTCCACTGGAAACACCATATATTTT
size: NA; length: 14; D: TRBD2; J: TRBJ2-7; V: TRBV20-1; CDR3: CSASLRGGAYEQYF; DNA: TGCAGTGCTAGTTTACGGGGGGGAGCCTACGAGCAGTACTTC
size: once; length: 14; D: NA; J: TRBJ2-2; V: TRBV6-2/TRBV6-3; CDR3: CASSSPLNTGELFF; DNA: TGTGCCAGCAGCTCCCCATTGAACACCGGGGAGCTGTTTTTT
size: few; length: 16; D: TRBD2; J: TRBJ2-3; V: TRBV13; CDR3: CASSLGGLVSTDTQYF; DNA: TGTGCCAGCAGCTTGGGGGGACTAGTTAGCACAGATACGCAGTATTTT
size: NA; length: 13; D: NA; J: TRBJ1-5; V: TRBV6-4; CDR3: CASSEGDNQPQHF; DNA: TGTGCCAGCAGTGAAGGGGACAATCAGCCCCAGCATTTT
size: NA; length: 14; D: TRBD1; J: TRBJ1-2; V: TRBV5-1; CDR3: CASSPGQGSYGYTF; DNA: TGCGCCAGCAGCCCTGGACAGGGTAGCTATGGCTACACCTTC
size: NA; length: 14; D: NA; J: TRBJ2-7; V: TRBV9; CDR3: CASSVVTSFYEQYF; DNA: TGTGCCAGCAGCGTAGTCACTAGCTTCTACGAGCAGTACTTC
size: NA; length: 12; D: NA; J: TRBJ1-5; V: TRBV15; CDR3: CAANSNNQPQHF; DNA: TGTGCCGCTAACTCAAACAATCAGCCCCAGCATTTT
size: few; length: 15; D: NA; J: TRBJ2-3; V: TRBV10-1; CDR3: CASSDRPGLTDTQYF; DNA: TGCGCCAGCAGTGATAGGCCAGGGCTCACAGATACGCAGTATTTT
size: NA; length: 17; D: NA; J: TRBJ2-1; V: TRBV11-3; CDR3: CASSPGVAVSSYNEQFF; DNA: TGTGCCAGCAGCCCAGGGGTAGCAGTGAGCTCCTACAATGAGCAGTTCTTC
size: NA; length: 15; D: TRBD2; J: TRBJ2-1; V: TRBV5-1; CDR3: CASSPGTSSPHEQFF; DNA: TGCGCCAGCAGCCCGGGGACTAGTTCCCCCCATGAGCAGTTCTTC
size: NA; length: 16; D: TRBD1; J: TRBJ2-3; V: TRBV19; CDR3: CASSPGQGITTDTQYF; DNA: TGTGCCAGTAGTCCTGGACAGGGAATAACCACAGATACGCAGTATTTT
size: NA; length: 15; D: NA; J: TRBJ2-6; V: TRBV10-3; CDR3: CAINPGSAGANVLTF; DNA: TGTGCCATCAATCCAGGGTCGGCTGGGGCCAACGTCCTGACTTTC
size: NA; length: 10; D: NA; J: TRBJ1-2; V: TRBV20-1; CDR3: CSALSGGYTF; DNA: TGCAGTGCCCTTAGTGGAGGCTACACCTTC
size: once; length: 13; D: TRBD1; J: TRBJ1-6; V: TRBV12-3/TRBV12-4; CDR3: CASTRDRDSPLHF; DNA: TGTGCCAGCACCCGGGACAGGGACTCACCCCTCCACTTT
size: NA; length: 16; D: NA; J: TRBJ1-5; V: TRBV5-1; CDR3: CASSLGQPGGNQPQHF; DNA: TGCGCCAGCAGCCTAGGACAACCGGGGGGCAATCAGCCCCAGCATTTT
size: NA; length: 12; D: NA; J: TRBJ2-7; V: TRBV5-8; CDR3: CASASDSYEQYF; DNA: TGTGCCAGTGCCTCCGACAGCTACGAGCAGTACTTC
size: NA; length: 14; D: TRBD1; J: TRBJ2-3; V: TRBV5-1; CDR3: CASSWTGSTDTQYF; DNA: TGCGCCAGCAGCTGGACAGGGAGCACAGATACGCAGTATTTT
size: NA; length: 14; D: NA; J: TRBJ2-1; V: TRBV19; CDR3: CASSRRPQSHEQFF; DNA: TGTGCCAGTAGCCGAAGGCCCCAGTCCCATGAGCAGTTCTTC
size: NA; length: 14; D: NA; J: TRBJ1-1; V: TRBV3-1/TRBV3-2; CDR3: CASDVGVGGTEAFF; DNA: TGTGCCAGCGACGTGGGGGTTGGGGGCACTGAAGCTTTCTTT
size: NA; length: 17; D: NA; J: TRBJ2-1; V: TRBV11-2; CDR3: CASSDRPASPDYNEQFF; DNA: TGTGCCAGCAGCGACCGGCCCGCCAGTCCTGATTACAATGAGCAGTTCTTC
size: NA; length: 11; D: NA; J: TRBJ1-4; V: TRBV3-1/TRBV3-2; CDR3: CASRGNEKLFF; DNA: TGTGCCAGCAGAGGTAATGAAAAACTGTTTTTT
size: NA; length: 14; D: TRBD1; J: TRBJ2-7; V: TRBV2; CDR3: CASTSGTGKYEQYF; DNA: TGTGCCAGCACGTCGGGGACAGGGAAATACGAGCAGTACTTC
size: NA; length: 15; D: NA; J: TRBJ2-5; V: TRBV24-1; CDR3: CATSDGSRPTETQYF; DNA: TGTGCCACCAGTGATGGTTCACGTCCCACAGAGACCCAGTACTTC
size: NA; length: 17; D: TRBD2; J: TRBJ2-1; V: TRBV7-9; CDR3: CASSRNTGLAGYNEQFF; DNA: TGTGCCAGCAGCCGAAATACCGGACTAGCGGGTTACAATGAGCAGTTCTTC